The sequence of this T cell receptor (beta chain) was determined in a study of cytomegalovirus exposure and HLA in healthy donors. Findings of the study overall: Later genetic work tied a missense DCLRE1C variant to beta-chain V and J trimming. Reports indicated that the classifier achieved high specificity and sensitivity in diagnosing cytomegalovirus status. What was likely a sequencing artifact was a cluster of highly shared sequence variants.

This clone was seen once. Its antigen remains unknown. Primers for the PCR totalled 60 Vbeta and 13 Jbeta. The repertoire was sequenced with immunoSEQ multiplex PCR; TCRdb's copy has only in-frame clones and lacks some. Of approximately 100,000 clones in the sample, approximately 85% were seen once. The clonotype comes from a man between 25 and 39 years old in good health and CMV-seronegative. The sequenced sample was PBMCs.

CDR3 nucleotide sequence: TGTGCCAGCAGCTTTGGGGAGGGCACAGATACGCAGTATTTT. This codes for CASSFGEGTDTQYF. This rearrangement joins TRBV11-2 to TRBJ2-3, with D possibly matching TRBD2 (6 bases). V was shortened by 3 bases and J by 1 base, with 8 bases between the two germline ends. The CDR3 sequence is 14 residues long. Per the germline V gene, CDR1 is SGHAT and CDR2 is FQNNGV.